This is a list of T cell receptor beta chains from one sample in a study of beta chain features in type 1 diabetes. Libraries were prepared by immunoSEQ multiplex PCR; TCRdb keeps only in-frame clonotypes and omits some of them. The sample carries a few hundred thousand clones, roughly 12% recorded once. Specimen: naive CD4+ T cells from blood. Receptor source: a man aged 18 to 29 in good health. CDR3s include the opening cysteine and the closing phenylalanine or tryptophan.

j_call	v_call	cdr3_aa
TRBJ1-2	TRBV9	CASSVGPGARDYGYTF
TRBJ2-3	TRBV7-9	CASRPRLAGGSSLTDTQYF
TRBJ1-1	TRBV29-1	CSARGWTEAFF
TRBJ1-1	TRBV14	CASSQGRGWNTEAFF
TRBJ1-2	TRBV9	CASSVAPLTASYGYTF
TRBJ2-1	TRBV7-2	CASSLKSGVRDEQFF
TRBJ1-1	TRBV2	CASSREVEVTEAFF
TRBJ2-2	TRBV7-3	CASSPGPNGELFF
TRBJ1-4	TRBV4-3	CASSQGQGFNEKLFF
TRBJ2-7	TRBV11-2	CASSSDSRWVREQYF